This is a list of T cell receptor beta chains from one sample in a study of beta chain features in type 1 diabetes. Only in-frame clones appear in the TCRdb table, and some are missing; sequencing was by immunoSEQ multiplex PCR. The repertoire includes 900,000 or so clones, roughly 15% of them detected once, and around 0.02% sits in the top ten. Source material: naive CD4+ T cells from blood. These receptors originate from a woman under 30 in good health. The conserved cysteine and the conserved F or W are not part of the CDR3 here.

v_call	cdr3_length	j_call	cdr3_aa
TRBV28	9	TRBJ1-5	ASGRGQTQH
TRBV7-8	13	TRBJ2-1	ASSLFLAGVNEQF
TRBV6-6	12	TRBJ2-3	ASSTPWGSDTQY
TRBV11-2	14	TRBJ2-6	ASSQDDRAGANVLT
TRBV9	13	TRBJ2-3	ASSASGTSPHTQY
TRBV27	11	TRBJ2-5	ASSLRRGETQY
TRBV5-1	13	TRBJ2-1	ASSFGLAGYNEQF
TRBV28	12	TRBJ1-5	ASTPGQGYQPQH
TRBV7-9	13	TRBJ2-3	ASHSYRGPTDTQY
TRBV2	13	TRBJ1-1	ASSGQGALNTEAF
TRBV2	13	TRBJ2-7	ASSGQGLGAGEQY
TRBV15	14	TRBJ2-7	ATSRDSLAGDYEQY
TRBV7-2	10	TRBJ2-7	ASSYEYYEQY
TRBV28	12	TRBJ2-7	ASSLSGRAYEQY